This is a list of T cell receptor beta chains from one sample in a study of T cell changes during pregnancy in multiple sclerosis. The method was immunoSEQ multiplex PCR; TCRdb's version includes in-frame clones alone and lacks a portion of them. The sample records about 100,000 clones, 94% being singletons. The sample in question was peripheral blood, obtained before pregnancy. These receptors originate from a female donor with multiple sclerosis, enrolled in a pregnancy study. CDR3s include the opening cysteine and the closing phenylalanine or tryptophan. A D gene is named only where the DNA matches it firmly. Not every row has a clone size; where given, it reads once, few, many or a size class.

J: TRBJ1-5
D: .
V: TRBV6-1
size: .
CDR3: CASSEGLGWSQPQHF
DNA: TGTGCCAGCAGTGAAGGACTAGGGTGGAGTCAGCCCCAGCATTTT

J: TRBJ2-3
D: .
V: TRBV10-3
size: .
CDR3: CAIRKDSRGGDTQYF
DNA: TGTGCCATCAGAAAGGACAGTCGAGGAGGAGATACGCAGTATTTT

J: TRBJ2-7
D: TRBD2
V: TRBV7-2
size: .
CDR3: CASGLAGGPYEQYF
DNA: TGTGCCAGCGGACTAGCGGGAGGGCCCTACGAGCAGTACTTC

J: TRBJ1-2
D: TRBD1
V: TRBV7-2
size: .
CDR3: CASSFGQGGYGYTF
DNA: TGTGCCAGCAGCTTCGGACAGGGGGGGTATGGCTACACCTTC

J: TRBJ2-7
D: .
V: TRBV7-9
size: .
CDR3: CASSPRDSEGQYF
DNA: TGTGCCAGCAGCCCCCGGGACTCCGAGGGGCAGTACTTC

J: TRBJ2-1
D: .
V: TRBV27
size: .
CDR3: CASSTGFGLEGFF
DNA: TGTGCCAGCAGTACCGGCTTCGGGCTAGAGGGGTTCTTC

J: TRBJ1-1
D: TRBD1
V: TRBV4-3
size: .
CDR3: CASSHFGTANTEAFF
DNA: TGCGCCAGCAGCCATTTCGGGACAGCGAACACTGAAGCTTTCTTT

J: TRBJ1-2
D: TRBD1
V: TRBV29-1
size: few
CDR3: CSVEGRQGLLYGYTF
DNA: TGCAGCGTTGAAGGACGACAGGGTCTTCTTTATGGCTACACCTTC

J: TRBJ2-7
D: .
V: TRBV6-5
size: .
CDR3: CASSPPGGKQQYF
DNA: TGTGCCAGCAGCCCCCCCGGGGGTAAGCAGCAGTACTTC

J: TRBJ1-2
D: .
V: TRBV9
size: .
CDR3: CASSDRVSGYTF
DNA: TGTGCCAGCAGCGACAGGGTTTCGGGCTACACCTTC

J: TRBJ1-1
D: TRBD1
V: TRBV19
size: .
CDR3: CASSKTGGTEAFF
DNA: TGTGCCAGTAGTAAAACAGGGGGGACTGAAGCTTTCTTT

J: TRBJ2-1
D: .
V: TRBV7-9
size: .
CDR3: CASSLLVGLEEEEQFF
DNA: TGTGCCAGCAGCTTACTAGTCGGATTGGAGGAGGAAGAGCAGTTCTTC

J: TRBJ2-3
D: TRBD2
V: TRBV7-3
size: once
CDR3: CASSAGTSGSIDTQYF
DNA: TGTGCCAGCAGCGCCGGGACTAGCGGGAGCATCGATACGCAGTATTTT

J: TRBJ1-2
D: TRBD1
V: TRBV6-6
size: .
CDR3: CASSYSSGTANYGYTF
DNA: TGTGCCAGCAGTTACTCGTCGGGGACAGCTAACTATGGCTACACCTTC

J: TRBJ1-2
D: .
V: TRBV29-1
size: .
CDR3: CSVEFWQGKGYTF
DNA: TGCAGCGTTGAATTCTGGCAGGGGAAAGGCTACACCTTC

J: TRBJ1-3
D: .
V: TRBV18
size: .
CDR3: CASSRGTGSGNTIYF
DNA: TGTGCCAGCTCACGCGGGACGGGCTCTGGAAACACCATATATTTT

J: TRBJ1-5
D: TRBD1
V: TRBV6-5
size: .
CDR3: CASSWTGKSNQPQHF
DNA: TGTGCCAGCAGTTGGACAGGGAAGAGCAATCAGCCCCAGCATTTT

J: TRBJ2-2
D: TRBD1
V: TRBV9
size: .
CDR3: CASSGGTGLLSGELFF
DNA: TGTGCCAGCAGCGGGGGGACAGGGCTTCTATCGGGGGAGCTGTTTTTT

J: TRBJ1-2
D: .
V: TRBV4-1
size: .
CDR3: CASSLPTEANYGYTF
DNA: TGCGCCAGCAGCCTCCCGACAGAAGCTAACTATGGCTACACCTTC

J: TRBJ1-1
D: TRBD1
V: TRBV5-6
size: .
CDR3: CASSLGGQGMNTEAFF
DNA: TGTGCCAGCAGCTTGGGAGGACAGGGGATGAACACTGAAGCTTTCTTT

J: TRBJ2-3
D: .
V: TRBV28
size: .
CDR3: CASSLGSGTDTQYF
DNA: TGTGCCAGCAGTTTAGGTAGCGGCACAGATACGCAGTATTTT

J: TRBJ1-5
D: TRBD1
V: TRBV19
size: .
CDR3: CASRPTGGRGNQPQHF
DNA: TGTGCCAGTAGGCCTACAGGGGGAAGGGGCAATCAGCCCCAGCATTTT

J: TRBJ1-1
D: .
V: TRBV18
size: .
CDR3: CASSEKSQGGTEAFF
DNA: TGTGCCAGCTCGGAAAAATCTCAGGGCGGAACTGAAGCTTTCTTT

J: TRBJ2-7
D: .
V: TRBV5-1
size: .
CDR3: CASSLNINPYEQYF
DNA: TGCGCCAGCAGCTTGAACATTAATCCCTACGAGCAGTACTTC

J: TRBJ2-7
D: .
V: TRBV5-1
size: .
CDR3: CASSYVARSSYEQYF
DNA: TGCGCCAGCAGCTACGTCGCTAGGTCGTCCTACGAGCAGTACTTC

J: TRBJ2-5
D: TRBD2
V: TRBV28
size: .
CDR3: CASSSWTSGNQETQYF
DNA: TGTGCCAGCAGTTCCTGGACTAGCGGGAACCAAGAGACCCAGTACTTC

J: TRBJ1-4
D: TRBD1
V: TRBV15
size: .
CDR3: CATSSAGTGVEKLFF
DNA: TGTGCCACCAGCAGTGCCGGGACAGGGGTCGAAAAACTGTTTTTT

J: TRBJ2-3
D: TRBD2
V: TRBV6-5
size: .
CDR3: CASSASGILPDTQYF
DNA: TGTGCCAGCAGTGCTAGCGGGATCCTTCCAGATACGCAGTATTTT

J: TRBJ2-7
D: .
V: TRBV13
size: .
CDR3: CASSRRVTEQYF
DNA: TGTGCCAGCAGCCGCAGGGTAACGGAGCAGTACTTC

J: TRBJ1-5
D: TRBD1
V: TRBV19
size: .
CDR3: CASSAGQGRSNQPQHF
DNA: TGTGCCAGTAGTGCGGGACAGGGCAGGAGCAATCAGCCCCAGCATTTT

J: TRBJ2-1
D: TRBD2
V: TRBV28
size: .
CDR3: CASSFRGLAGNEQFF
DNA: TGTGCCAGCAGTTTTCGGGGACTAGCGGGCAATGAGCAGTTCTTC

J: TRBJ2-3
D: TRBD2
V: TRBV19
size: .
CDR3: CASSTLAGGTDTQYF
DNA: TGTGCCAGTAGTACCTTAGCGGGAGGCACAGATACGCAGTATTTT

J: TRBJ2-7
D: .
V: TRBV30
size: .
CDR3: CAWGGREQYF
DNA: TGTGCCTGGGGCGGAAGGGAGCAGTACTTC

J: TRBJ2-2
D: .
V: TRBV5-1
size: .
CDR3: CASSLARLPNTGELFF
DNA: TGCGCCAGCAGCTTGGCCAGGCTCCCGAACACCGGGGAGCTGTTTTTT

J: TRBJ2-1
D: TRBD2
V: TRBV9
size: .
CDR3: CASSKGLAGDNEQFF
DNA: TGTGCCAGCAGCAAGGGACTAGCGGGGGACAATGAGCAGTTCTTC

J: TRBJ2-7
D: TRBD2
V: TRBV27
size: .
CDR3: CASSLRTSGIGGEQYF
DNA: TGTGCCAGCAGTTTAAGGACTAGCGGGATAGGGGGGGAGCAGTACTTC

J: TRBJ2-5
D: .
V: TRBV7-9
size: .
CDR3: CASSSPTGQETQYF
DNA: TGTGCCAGCAGCTCACCGACAGGCCAAGAGACCCAGTACTTC

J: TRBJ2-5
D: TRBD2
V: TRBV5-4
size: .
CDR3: CASSWELAGEETQYF
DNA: TGTGCCAGCAGCTGGGAACTAGCGGGAGAAGAGACCCAGTACTTC

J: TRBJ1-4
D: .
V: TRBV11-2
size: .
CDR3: CASSSRLGSNEKLFF
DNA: TGTGCCAGCAGCTCCCGGCTGGGCAGTAATGAAAAACTGTTTTTT

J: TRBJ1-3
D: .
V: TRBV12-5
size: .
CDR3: CASGLVVAALSSGNTIYF
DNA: TGTGCTAGTGGTTTGGTAGTGGCGGCTTTATCCTCTGGAAACACCATATATTTT

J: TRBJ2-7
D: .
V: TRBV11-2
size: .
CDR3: CASSSRGYEQYF
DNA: TGTGCCAGCAGCTCCCGGGGTTACGAGCAGTACTTC

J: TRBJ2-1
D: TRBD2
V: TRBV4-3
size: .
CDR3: CASGPSGPYNEQFF
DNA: TGCGCCAGCGGTCCTAGCGGCCCCTACAATGAGCAGTTCTTC

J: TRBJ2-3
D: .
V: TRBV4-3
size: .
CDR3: CASSARESTDTQYF
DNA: TGCGCCAGCAGCGCCCGGGAGAGCACAGATACGCAGTATTTT

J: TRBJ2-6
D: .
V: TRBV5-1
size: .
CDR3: CASSTDRGGSGANVLTF
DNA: TGCGCCAGCAGCACCGACAGGGGAGGGTCTGGGGCCAACGTCCTGACTTTC

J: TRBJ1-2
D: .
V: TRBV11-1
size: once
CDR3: CASSPAGVGYGYTF
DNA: TGTGCCAGCAGCCCCGCAGGGGTTGGCTATGGCTACACCTTC

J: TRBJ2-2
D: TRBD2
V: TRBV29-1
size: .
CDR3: CSAAGKRTGELFF
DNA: TGCAGCGCAGCGGGGAAACGGACCGGGGAGCTGTTTTTT

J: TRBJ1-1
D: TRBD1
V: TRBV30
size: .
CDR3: CAWSSGQGATEAFF
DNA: TGTGCCTGGAGTTCGGGACAGGGGGCTACTGAAGCTTTCTTT

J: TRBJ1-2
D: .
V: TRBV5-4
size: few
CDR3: CASSPREGLYGYTF
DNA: TGTGCCAGCAGCCCCAGGGAGGGGCTTTATGGCTACACCTTC

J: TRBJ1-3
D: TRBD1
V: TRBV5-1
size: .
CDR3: CASSLGGTAISGNTIYF
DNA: TGCGCCAGCAGCTTGGGGGGGACAGCGATCTCCGGAAACACCATATATTTT

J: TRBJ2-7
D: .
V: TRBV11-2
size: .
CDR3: CASSLDHRSYEQYF
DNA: TGTGCCAGCAGCTTAGACCACAGGTCCTACGAGCAGTACTTC

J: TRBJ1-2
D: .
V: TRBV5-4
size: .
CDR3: CASSPGLGNYGYTF
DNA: TGTGCCAGCAGCCCAGGACTGGGGAACTATGGCTACACCTTC

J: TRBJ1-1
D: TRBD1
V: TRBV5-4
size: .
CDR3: CASSLDRGPSEAFF
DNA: TGTGCCAGCAGCCTTGACAGGGGGCCAAGTGAAGCTTTCTTT

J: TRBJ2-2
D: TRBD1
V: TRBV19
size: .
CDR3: CASSIDVSGTANTGELFF
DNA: TGTGCCAGTAGTATCGATGTATCCGGGACAGCTAACACCGGGGAGCTGTTTTTT

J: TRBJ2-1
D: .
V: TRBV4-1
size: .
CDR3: CASSQGGRREQFF
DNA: TGCGCCAGCAGCCAAGGAGGGAGACGCGAGCAGTTCTTC